These T cell receptor beta chains were read from a single sample in a study of T-cell memory formation after mild COVID-19. One entry per CDR3 protein, called by TCRdb with MiXCR from the 5' RACE reads. The data show approximately 150,000 distinct CDR3 sequences, with approximately 5.7% seen just once and under 2.5% held by the top ten. Sequenced sample: PBMCs or a T cell subset sorted from them (not recorded which). These receptor sequences come from an adult woman who had mild COVID-19 (a few samples of this study predate the infection). Cell type and time point are not known. Each CDR3 is given without its conserved first and last residue. Clone size, where shown, is once, few, many, or a class for clones that have expanded.

clone_size: NA
v_call: TRBV30
cdr3_aa: AWSYLAGDYEQY

clone_size: NA
v_call: TRBV24-1
cdr3_aa: ATSGGRGENYGYT

clone_size: NA
v_call: TRBV5-1
cdr3_aa: ASSWDRRTGELF

clone_size: many
v_call: TRBV7-9
cdr3_aa: ASSLDGLNTEAF

clone_size: many
v_call: TRBV5-1
cdr3_aa: ASSLRGHNSPLH

clone_size: few
v_call: TRBV3-1
cdr3_aa: ASSQGRGLSNQPQH

clone_size: many
v_call: TRBV5-1
cdr3_aa: ASRLNLDTQY

clone_size: NA
v_call: TRBV12-3/TRBV12-4
cdr3_aa: ASSFGSSGYEQY

clone_size: NA
v_call: TRBV7-9
cdr3_aa: ASSETAVNYGYT

clone_size: many
v_call: TRBV9
cdr3_aa: ASSSGDRGQKLF

clone_size: many
v_call: TRBV7-9
cdr3_aa: ASSLGLAGGPADTQY

clone_size: NA
v_call: TRBV12-3/TRBV12-4
cdr3_aa: ASTYNEKLF

clone_size: few
v_call: TRBV30
cdr3_aa: AWSPDRSYEQY

clone_size: NA
v_call: TRBV5-5
cdr3_aa: ASSLGSGTASYNEQF

clone_size: few
v_call: TRBV7-9
cdr3_aa: ASSHGPGGGELF

clone_size: many
v_call: TRBV5-1
cdr3_aa: ASSLTGLNSPLH

clone_size: many
v_call: TRBV11-3
cdr3_aa: ASSSRRWSSEQY

clone_size: many
v_call: TRBV12-3/TRBV12-4
cdr3_aa: ASSSPYYEQY

clone_size: few
v_call: TRBV12-3/TRBV12-4
cdr3_aa: ASSLWGAGTDTQY

clone_size: many
v_call: TRBV20-1
cdr3_aa: SARVTVSGELF

clone_size: NA
v_call: TRBV18
cdr3_aa: ASSPEQFYEQY

clone_size: many
v_call: TRBV4-1
cdr3_aa: ASRKHGTLSGANVLT

clone_size: many
v_call: TRBV9
cdr3_aa: ASSVAGAYEQY

clone_size: few
v_call: TRBV14
cdr3_aa: ASSQVRTRGELF